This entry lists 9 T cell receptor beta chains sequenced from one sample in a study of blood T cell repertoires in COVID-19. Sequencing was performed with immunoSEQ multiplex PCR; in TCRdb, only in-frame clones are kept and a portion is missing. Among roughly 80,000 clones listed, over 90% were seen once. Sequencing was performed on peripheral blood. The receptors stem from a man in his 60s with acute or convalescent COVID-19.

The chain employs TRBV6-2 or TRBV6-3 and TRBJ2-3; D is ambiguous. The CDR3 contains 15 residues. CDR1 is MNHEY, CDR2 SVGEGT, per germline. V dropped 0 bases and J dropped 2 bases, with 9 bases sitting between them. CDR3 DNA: TGTGCCAGCAGTTACTCGGGCCCTACCACAGATACGCAGTATTTT. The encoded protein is CASSYSGPTTDTQYF.

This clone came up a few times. The DNA for the CDR3 is TGTGCCAGCACCCTCGGGAGGGGCGGCGAGCAGTACTTC. Its protein is CASTLGRGGEQYF. V and J are TRBV11-2 and TRBJ2-7; 8 bases match TRBD2. The V gene's germline CDR1 is SGHAT and CDR2 FQNNGV. The V gene end was trimmed by 7 bases and the J gene end by 6 bases; junction bases not matched to a gene: 8. CDR3 size: 13 residues.

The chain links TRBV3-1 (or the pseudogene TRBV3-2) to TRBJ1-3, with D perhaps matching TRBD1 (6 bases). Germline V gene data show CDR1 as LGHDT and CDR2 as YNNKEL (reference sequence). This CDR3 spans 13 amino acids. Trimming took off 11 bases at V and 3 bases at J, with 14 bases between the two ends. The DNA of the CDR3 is TGTGCCTGTCAGCGAGGGGGTGGAAACACCATATATTTT. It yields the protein CACQRGGGNTIYF.

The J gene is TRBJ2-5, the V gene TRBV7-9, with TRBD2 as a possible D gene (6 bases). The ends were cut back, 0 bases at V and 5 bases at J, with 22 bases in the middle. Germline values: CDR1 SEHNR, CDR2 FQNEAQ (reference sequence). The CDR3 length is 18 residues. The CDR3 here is CASSLARDAQTAGETQYF. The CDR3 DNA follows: TGTGCCAGCAGCTTAGCGCGGGACGCCCAGACCGCCGGTGAGACCCAGTACTTC. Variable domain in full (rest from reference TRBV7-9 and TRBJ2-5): DTGVSQNPRHKITKRGQNVTFRCDPISEHNRLYWYRQTLGQGPEFLTYFQNEAQLEKSRLLSDRFSAERPKGSFSTLEIQRTEQGDSAMYLCASSLARDAQTAGETQYFGPGTRLLVL.

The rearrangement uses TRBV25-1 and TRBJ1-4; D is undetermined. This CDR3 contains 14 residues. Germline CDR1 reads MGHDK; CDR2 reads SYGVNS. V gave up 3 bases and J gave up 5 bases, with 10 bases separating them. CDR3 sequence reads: CASSDVGWNEKLFF. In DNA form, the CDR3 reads TGTGCCAGCAGTGACGTGGGCTGGAATGAAAAACTGTTTTTT.

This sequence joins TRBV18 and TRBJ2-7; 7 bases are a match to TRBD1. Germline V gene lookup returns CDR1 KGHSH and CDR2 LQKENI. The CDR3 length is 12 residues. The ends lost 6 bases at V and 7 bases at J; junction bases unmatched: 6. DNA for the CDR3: TGTGCCAGCTCTCGCCGGGACAGAGAGCAGTACTTC. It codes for CASSRRDREQYF.

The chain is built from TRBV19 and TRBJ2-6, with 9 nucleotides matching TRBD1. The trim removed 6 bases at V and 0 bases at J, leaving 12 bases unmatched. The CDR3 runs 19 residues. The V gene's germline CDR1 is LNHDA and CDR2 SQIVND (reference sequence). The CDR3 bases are TGTGCCAGTAGCCGCTTTCCGGGACAGGGAATCTCTGGGGCCAACGTCCTGACTTTC. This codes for CASSRFPGQGISGANVLTF. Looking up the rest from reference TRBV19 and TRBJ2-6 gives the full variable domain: DGGITQSPKYLFRKEGQNVTLSCEQNLNHDAMYWYRQDPGQGLRLIYYSQIVNDFQKGDIAEGYSVSREKKESFPLTVTSAQKNPTAFYLCASSRFPGQGISGANVLTFGAGSRLTVL.

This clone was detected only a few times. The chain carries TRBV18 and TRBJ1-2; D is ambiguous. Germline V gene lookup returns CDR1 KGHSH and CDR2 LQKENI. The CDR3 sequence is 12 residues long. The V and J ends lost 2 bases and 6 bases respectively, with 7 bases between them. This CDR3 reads CASSPMRDGYTF. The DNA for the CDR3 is TGTGCCAGCTCACCAATGAGGGATGGCTACACCTTC.

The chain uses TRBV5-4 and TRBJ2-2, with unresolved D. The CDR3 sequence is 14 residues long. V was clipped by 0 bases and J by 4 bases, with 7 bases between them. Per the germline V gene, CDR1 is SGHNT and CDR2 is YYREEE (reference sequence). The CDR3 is CASSLARPTGELFF. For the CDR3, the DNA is TGTGCCAGCAGCTTGGCCAGGCCCACCGGGGAGCTGTTTTTT.